This T cell receptor (beta chain) appears in the sequencing data of a study of OX40 agonist ivuxolimab in advanced cancers. Study in general: Participants could have had prior anti-PD-1, anti-PD-L1 or anti-CTLA-4 therapy, and less than 45% had some.

Repertoires were generated with immunoSEQ multiplex PCR, while TCRdb's copy carries only in-frame clones and drops some. The sample lists about 18,000 clones, roughly 85% occurring once. Study outcomes and limitations: Among T cells, CD8+ cells averaged more expanded clones than CD4+ cells. Relatively little clonal expansion, among the lowest observed, appeared in partial responders at 0.1-3.0 mg/kg. CD4+ and CD8+ blood T cells expanded clonally by week 6 at 0.1 to 3.0 mg/kg.

The germline V gene encodes CDR1 MNHEY and CDR2 SMNVEV (reference sequence). J gave up 6 bases and V 5 bases, and 14 bases lay outside the gene matches. CDR3 length: 16 residues. This clone was counted a single time. What it recognizes is unknown. The rearrangement joins TRBV27 to TRBJ1-1; 8 bases match TRBD1. Specimen: CD4+ or CD8+ T cells sorted from blood, collected in a trial of the OX40 agonist ivuxolimab. The sequence derives from an adult with an advanced solid tumor such as melanoma, head and neck, liver or kidney cancer. CDR3 in DNA: TGTGCCAGCAGTCCCCGGACAGGGTGGAATGACGCTGAAGCTTTCTTT. It is translated as CASSPRTGWNDAEAFF.